This TCR beta chain was found in a study of cytomegalovirus exposure and HLA in healthy donors. Overall study context: An early release of data contained approximately 85 million unique TCRs, which came from HLA-typed donors. The study's findings and limits: Excluded: some indistinguishable V segments such as TRBV6-2 and TRBV6-3. Associated with cytomegalovirus, according to the listing, were 150 to 200 TCR beta chains. Judged likely to be a sequencing artifact was a cluster of highly shared sequence variants.

Germline V gives CDR1 GTSNPN, CDR2 SVGIG (reference sequence). The V end was cut by 4 bases, the J end by 4 bases, with 10 bases between. CDR3 length: 12 residues. Details on this clone: Its target is not known.

The PCR had 60 Vbeta and 13 Jbeta primers. The method was immunoSEQ multiplex PCR; TCRdb's version includes in-frame clones alone and lacks a portion of them. This table holds under 200,000 clones, 82% found once. The receptor's source is a woman aged 18-35 years in good health and CMV-seronegative. The rearrangement uses TRBV30 and TRBJ2-5; D is perhaps TRBD1 (5 bases). Sample: PBMCs. The CDR3 sequence is CAWTGIGETQYF. The CDR3, as DNA: TGTGCCTGGACAGGGATTGGAGAGACCCAGTACTTC. The full variable domain, rest sourced from reference TRBV30 and TRBJ2-5, is SQTIHQWPATLVQPVGSPLSLECTVEGTSNPNLYWYRQAAGRGLQLLFYSVGIGQISSEVPQNLSASRPQDRQFILSSKKLLLSDSGFYLCAWTGIGETQYFGPGTRLLVL.